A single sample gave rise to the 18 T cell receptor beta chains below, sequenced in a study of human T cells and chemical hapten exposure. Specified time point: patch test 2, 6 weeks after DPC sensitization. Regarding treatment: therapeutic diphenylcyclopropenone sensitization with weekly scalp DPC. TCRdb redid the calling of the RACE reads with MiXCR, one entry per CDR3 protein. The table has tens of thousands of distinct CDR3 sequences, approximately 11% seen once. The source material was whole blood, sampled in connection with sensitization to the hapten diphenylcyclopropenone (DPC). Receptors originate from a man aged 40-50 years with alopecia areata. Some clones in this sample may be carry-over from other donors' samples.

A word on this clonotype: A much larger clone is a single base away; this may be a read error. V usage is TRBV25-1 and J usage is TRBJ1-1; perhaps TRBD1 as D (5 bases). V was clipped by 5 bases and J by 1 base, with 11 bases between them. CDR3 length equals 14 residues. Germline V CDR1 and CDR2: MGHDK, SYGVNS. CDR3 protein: CASSKSGRNTEAFF. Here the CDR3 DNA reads TGTGCCAGCAGTAAGTCAGGGAGGAACACTGAAGCTTTCTTT.

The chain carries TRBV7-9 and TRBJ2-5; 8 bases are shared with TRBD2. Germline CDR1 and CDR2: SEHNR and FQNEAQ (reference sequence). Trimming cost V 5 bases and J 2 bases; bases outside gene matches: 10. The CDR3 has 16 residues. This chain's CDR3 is CASSPVLAGPQETQYF. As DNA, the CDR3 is TGTGCCAGCAGCCCCGTGTTAGCGGGACCTCAAGAGACCCAGTACTTC.

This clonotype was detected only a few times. The CDR3, as DNA: TGTGCCATCAGTGACTCGACAGGGGCGGCCGGGGAGCTGTTTTTT. Its protein is CAISDSTGAAGELFF. The chain has TRBV10-3 and TRBJ2-2; 8 nucleotides line up with TRBD1. Losses at the gene ends were 3 bases for V and 6 bases for J; bases not matched to a gene: 6. The CDR3 consists of 15 residues. Germline V gene lookup returns CDR1 ENHRY and CDR2 SYGVKD.

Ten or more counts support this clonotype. The CDR3 region is CASSQNRGENQPQHF. CDR3 DNA: TGTGCCAGCTCACAAAACCGAGGAGAGAATCAGCCCCAGCATTTT. V and J are TRBV18 and TRBJ1-5; D call uncertain. CDR3 size: 15 residues. V shed 4 bases and J shed 4 bases, with 14 bases lying between them. Per germline, CDR1 KGHSH and CDR2 LQKENI.

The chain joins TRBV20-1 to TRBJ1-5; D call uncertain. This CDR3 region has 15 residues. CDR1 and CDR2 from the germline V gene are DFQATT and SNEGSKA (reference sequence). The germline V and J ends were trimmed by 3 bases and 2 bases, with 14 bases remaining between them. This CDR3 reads CSARDPVDGNQPQHF. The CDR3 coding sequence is TGCAGTGCTAGGGATCCTGTGGACGGCAATCAGCCCCAGCATTTT.

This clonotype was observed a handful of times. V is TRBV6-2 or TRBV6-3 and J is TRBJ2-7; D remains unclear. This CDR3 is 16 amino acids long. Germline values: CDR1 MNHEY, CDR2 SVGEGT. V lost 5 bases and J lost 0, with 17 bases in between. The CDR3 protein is CASSEAGGRSSYEQYV. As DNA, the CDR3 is TGTGCCAGCAGTGAAGCCGGTGGGCGGAGCTCCTACGAGCAGTACGTC.

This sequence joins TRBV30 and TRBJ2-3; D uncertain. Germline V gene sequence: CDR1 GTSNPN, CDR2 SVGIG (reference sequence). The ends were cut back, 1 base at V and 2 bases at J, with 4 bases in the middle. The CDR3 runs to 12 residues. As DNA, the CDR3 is TGTGCCTGGAGTGCGGACACAGATACGCAGTATTTT. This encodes CAWSADTDTQYF.

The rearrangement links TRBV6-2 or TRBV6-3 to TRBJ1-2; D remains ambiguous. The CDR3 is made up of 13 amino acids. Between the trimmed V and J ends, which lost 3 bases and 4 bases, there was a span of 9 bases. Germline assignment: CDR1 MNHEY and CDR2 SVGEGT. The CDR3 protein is CASSYTTVYGYTF. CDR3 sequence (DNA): TGTGCCAGCAGTTATACGACGGTCTATGGCTACACCTTC.

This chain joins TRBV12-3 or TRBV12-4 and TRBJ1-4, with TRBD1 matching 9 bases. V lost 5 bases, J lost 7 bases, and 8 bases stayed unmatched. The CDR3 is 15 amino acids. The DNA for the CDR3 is TGTGCCAGCAGTCCATGGACAGGGGTCAGTGAAAAACTGTTTTTT. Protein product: CASSPWTGVSEKLFF.

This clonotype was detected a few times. This chain's CDR3 is CASSFSTGGRSDTQYF. CDR3 in DNA: TGTGCCAGCAGCTTTTCGACAGGGGGGCGTTCAGATACGCAGTATTTT. The rearrangement uses TRBV7-8 and TRBJ2-3; 9 bases align to TRBD1. The CDR3 contains 16 residues. V was pared by 3 bases and J by 4 bases, with 8 bases of the junction left unmatched. CDR1 and CDR2 (germline): SGHVS, FQNEAQ.

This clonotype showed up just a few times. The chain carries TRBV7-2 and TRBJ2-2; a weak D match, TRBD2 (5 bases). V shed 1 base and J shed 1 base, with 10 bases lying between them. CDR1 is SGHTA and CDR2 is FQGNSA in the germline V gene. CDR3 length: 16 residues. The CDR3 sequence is CASSLEIAMNTGELFF. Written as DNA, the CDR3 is TGTGCCAGCAGCTTAGAGATAGCGATGAACACCGGGGAGCTGTTTTTT.

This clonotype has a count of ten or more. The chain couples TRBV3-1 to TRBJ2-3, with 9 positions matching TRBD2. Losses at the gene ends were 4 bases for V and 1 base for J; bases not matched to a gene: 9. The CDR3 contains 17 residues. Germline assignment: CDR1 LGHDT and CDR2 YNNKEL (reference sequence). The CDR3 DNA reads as TGTGCCAGCAGCCCCCTGACTAGCGGTTCTCGCACAGATACGCAGTATTTT. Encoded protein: CASSPLTSGSRTDTQYF.

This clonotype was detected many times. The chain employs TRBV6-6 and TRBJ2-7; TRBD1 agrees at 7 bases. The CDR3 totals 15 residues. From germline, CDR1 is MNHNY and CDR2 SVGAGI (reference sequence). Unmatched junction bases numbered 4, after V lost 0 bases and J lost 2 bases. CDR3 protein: CASSYSRQGTYEQYV. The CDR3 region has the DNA TGTGCCAGCAGTTACTCTAGACAGGGCACCTACGAGCAGTACGTC.

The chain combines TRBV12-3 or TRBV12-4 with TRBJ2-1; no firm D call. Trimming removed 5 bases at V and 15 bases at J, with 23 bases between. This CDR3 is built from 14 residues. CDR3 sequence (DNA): TGTGCCAGCAGTCCAAACCGAAGGGTAGCTAAAAGGTTCTTC. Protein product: CASSPNRRVAKRFF.

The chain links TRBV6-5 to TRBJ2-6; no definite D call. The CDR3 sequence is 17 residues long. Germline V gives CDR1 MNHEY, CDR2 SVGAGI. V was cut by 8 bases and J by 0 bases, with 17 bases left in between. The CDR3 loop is CASGSRSSSSGANVLTF. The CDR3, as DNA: TGTGCCAGCGGAAGCCGGAGCAGCTCCTCTGGGGCCAACGTCCTGACTTTC.

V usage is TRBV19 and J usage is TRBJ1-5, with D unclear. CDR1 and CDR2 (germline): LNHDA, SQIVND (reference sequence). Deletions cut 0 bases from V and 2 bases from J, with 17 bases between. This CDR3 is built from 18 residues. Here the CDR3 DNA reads TGTGCCAGTAGTATAGAAGGAGAGGCTGGTTTTCGCAATCAGCCCCAGCATTTT. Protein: CASSIEGEAGFRNQPQHF.

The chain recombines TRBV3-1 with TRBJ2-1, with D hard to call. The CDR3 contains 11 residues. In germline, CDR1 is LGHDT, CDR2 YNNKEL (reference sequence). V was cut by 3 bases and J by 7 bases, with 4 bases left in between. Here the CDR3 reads CASSHVNEQFF. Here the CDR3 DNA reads TGTGCCAGCAGCCATGTGAATGAGCAGTTCTTC.

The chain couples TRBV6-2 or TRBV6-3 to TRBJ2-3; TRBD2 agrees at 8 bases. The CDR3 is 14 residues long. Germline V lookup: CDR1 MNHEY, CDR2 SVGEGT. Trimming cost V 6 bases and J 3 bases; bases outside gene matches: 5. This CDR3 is CASRSGRGTDTQYF. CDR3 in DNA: TGTGCCAGCAGGAGCGGGAGAGGGACAGATACGCAGTATTTT.